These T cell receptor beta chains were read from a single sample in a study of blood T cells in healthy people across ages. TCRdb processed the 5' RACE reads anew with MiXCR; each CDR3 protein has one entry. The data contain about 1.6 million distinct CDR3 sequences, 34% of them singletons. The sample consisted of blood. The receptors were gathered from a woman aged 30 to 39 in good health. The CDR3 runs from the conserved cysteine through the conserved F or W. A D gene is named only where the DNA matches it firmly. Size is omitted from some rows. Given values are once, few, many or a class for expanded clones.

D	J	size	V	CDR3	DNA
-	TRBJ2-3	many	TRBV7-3	CASSPGSSTDTQYF	TGTGCCAGCAGCCCAGGATCCAGCACAGATACGCAGTATTTT
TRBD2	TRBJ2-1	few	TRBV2	CASRGSGSSYNEQFF	TGTGCCAGCAGGGGTAGCGGGAGCTCCTACAATGAGCAGTTCTTC
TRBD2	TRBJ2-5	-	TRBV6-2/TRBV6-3	CASSPPGLAGRQETQYF	TGTGCCAGCAGTCCTCCGGGACTAGCGGGGAGGCAAGAGACCCAGTACTTC
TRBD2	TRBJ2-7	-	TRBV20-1	CSAPSQRGAEFPYEQYF	TGCAGTGCCCCCTCCCAGCGGGGGGCCGAATTCCCCTACGAGCAGTACTTC
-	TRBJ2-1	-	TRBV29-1	CSVEGIVWPYNEQFF	TGCAGCGTTGAAGGAATAGTGTGGCCCTACAATGAGCAGTTCTTC
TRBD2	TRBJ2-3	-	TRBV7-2	CASMTSGRGTDTQYF	TGTGCCAGCATGACTAGCGGGAGAGGCACAGATACGCAGTATTTT
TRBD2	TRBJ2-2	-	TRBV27	CASKREGGELFF	TGTGCCAGCAAACGGGAGGGCGGGGAGCTGTTTTTT
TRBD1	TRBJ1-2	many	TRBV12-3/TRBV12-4	CASSLDRDGYTF	TGTGCCAGCAGCCTTGACAGGGATGGCTACACCTTC
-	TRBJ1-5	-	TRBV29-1	CSVSGDNQPQHF	TGCAGCGTTTCTGGGGACAATCAGCCCCAGCATTTT
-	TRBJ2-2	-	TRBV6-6	CASSYFVRSGELFF	TGTGCCAGCAGTTACTTTGTTCGGTCCGGGGAGCTGTTTTTT
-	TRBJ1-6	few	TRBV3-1	CAIGHINSPLHF	TGTGCCATCGGACACATTAATTCACCCCTCCACTTT
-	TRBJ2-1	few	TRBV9	CASSVTSPGGPRDEQFF	TGTGCCAGCAGCGTTACCTCTCCCGGGGGGCCTAGGGATGAGCAGTTCTTC
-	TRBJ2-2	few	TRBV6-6	CASSSSGGNTGELFF	TGTGCCAGCAGTTCCTCCGGGGGGAACACCGGGGAGCTGTTTTTT
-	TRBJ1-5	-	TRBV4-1	CASSQDRQSNQPQHF	TGCGCCAGCAGCCAAGATCGACAAAGCAATCAGCCCCAGCATTTT
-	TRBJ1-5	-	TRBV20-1	CSASTRRNQPQHF	TGCAGTGCTAGTACCAGACGCAATCAGCCCCAGCATTTT
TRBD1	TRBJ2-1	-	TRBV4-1	CASSRGQGADNEQFF	TGCGCCAGCAGCCGCGGACAGGGGGCGGATAATGAGCAGTTCTTC
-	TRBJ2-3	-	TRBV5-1	CASSLSIDRPTDTQYF	TGCGCCAGCAGCTTAAGTATCGACCGACCCACAGATACGCAGTATTTT
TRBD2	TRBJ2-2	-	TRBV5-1	CASSPGLAGSGELFF	TGCGCCAGCAGCCCCGGACTAGCGGGGTCCGGGGAGCTGTTTTTT
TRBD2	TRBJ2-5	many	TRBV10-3	CAISDRTSVETQYF	TGTGCCATCAGTGACAGGACTAGCGTGGAGACCCAGTACTTC
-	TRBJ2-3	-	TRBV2	CASSERGSGTDTQYF	TGTGCCAGCAGTGAACGGGGGTCGGGCACAGATACGCAGTATTTT
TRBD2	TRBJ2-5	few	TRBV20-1	CSALGLAVQETQYF	TGCAGTGCTCTGGGACTAGCGGTCCAAGAGACCCAGTACTTC